Below, 25 T cell receptor beta chains from the same sample are listed, as sequenced in a study of T cell responses to AZD1222 COVID-19 vaccine (dated by TCRdb to about 2021). In the paper's terms, the time point label means: baseline before first vaccination. The library was obtained by the immunoSEQ multiplex PCR assay. As stored in TCRdb, this immuneACCESS dataset retains in-frame rearrangements with V and J assigned. A fraction of the clones does not appear; measured against another copy, unresolved V genes explain less than half of the discrepancy, and the remainder lacks a known reason. The sample data list nearly 110,000 clones, and 75% to 90% of these were observed just once. The ten largest account for 5% to 6% of the sample. This material consisted of peripheral blood, taken on day 0 of AZD1222 vaccination. These receptors all stem from an adult in good health.

The chain carries TRBV5-5 and TRBJ2-1, with 8 bases identical to TRBD2. V dropped 4 bases and J dropped 6; count of bases not matched to a gene: 12. The CDR3 contains 16 residues. Germline loops: CDR1 SGHKS, CDR2 YYEKEE (reference sequence). The CDR3 is CASSRSSGRLGNEQFF. DNA for the CDR3: TGTGCCAGCAGCAGATCAAGCGGGAGATTGGGCAATGAGCAGTTCTTC.

The rearrangement joins TRBV19 to TRBJ2-1, with D tentatively TRBD1 or TRBD2 (6 bases each). Germline CDR1 reads LNHDA; CDR2 reads SQIVND (reference sequence). Trimming removed 4 bases at V and 7 bases at J, with 11 bases between. The CDR3 covers 13 residues. The CDR3 loop is CASSKGGMNEQFF. CDR3 DNA: TGTGCCAGTAGTAAGGGGGGCATGAATGAGCAGTTCTTC.

The chain has TRBV30 and TRBJ2-1, with TRBD2 matching over 9 bases. There are 18 residues in the CDR3. The V gene end was trimmed by 0 bases and the J gene end by 0 bases; junction bases not matched to a gene: 9. Germline CDR1 reads GTSNPN; CDR2 reads SVGIG (reference sequence). The CDR3: CAWSVPHLAGYSYNEQFF. The CDR3 DNA follows: TGTGCCTGGAGTGTACCCCACCTAGCGGGGTACTCCTACAATGAGCAGTTCTTC.

Only one count was recorded for this clone. The chain employs TRBV5-1 and TRBJ1-1; maybe TRBD1 (5 bases). Germline assignment: CDR1 SGHRS and CDR2 YFSETQ. Trimming left V 2 bases short and J 1 base short, with 6 bases between. This CDR3 comprises 13 residues. The CDR3 region is CASSFRGNTEAFF. CDR3 coding DNA: TGCGCCAGCAGCTTTAGGGGGAACACTGAAGCTTTCTTT.

The V and J genes are TRBV7-2 and TRBJ2-7, with 10 bases that match TRBD2. With 5 bases clipped from V and 4 bases from J, the junction kept 8 bases outside the gene matches. The CDR3 loop spans 15 amino acids. Germline CDR1 SGHTA, CDR2 FQGNSA. The DNA of the CDR3 is TGTGCCAGCAGCCCAGGGACTAGCGACCCGTACGAGCAGTACTTC. Encoded protein: CASSPGTSDPYEQYF. Together with reference TRBV7-2 and TRBJ2-7, the CDR3 gives the full variable domain: GAGVSQSPSNKVTEKGKDVELRCDPISGHTALYWYRQSLGQGLEFLIYFQGNSAPDKSGLPSDRFSAERTGGSVSTLTIQRTQQEDSAVYLCASSPGTSDPYEQYFGPGTRLTVT.

This chain links TRBV28 with TRBJ2-2; D is perhaps TRBD1 (5 bases). Deletions cut 7 bases from V and 5 bases from J, with 8 bases between. Germline V gene lookup returns CDR1 MDHEN and CDR2 SYDVKM. This CDR3 has 12 residues. Written as DNA, the CDR3 is TGTGCCAGCACCAAGGGGACCGGGGAGCTGTTTTTT. Protein product: CASTKGTGELFF. Full variable domain (remainder filled in from reference TRBV28 and TRBJ2-2): DVKVTQSSRYLVKRTGEKVFLECVQDMDHENMFWYRQDPGLGLRLIYFSYDVKMKEKGDIPEGYSVSREKKERFSLILESASTNQTSMYLCASTKGTGELFFGEGSRLTVL.

The chain is built from TRBV29-1 and TRBJ1-3; perhaps TRBD1 as D (6 bases). Trimming took off 4 bases at V and 0 bases at J, with 13 bases between the two ends. Germline V gives CDR1 SQVTM, CDR2 ANQGSEA. The CDR3 length is 15 residues. DNA for the CDR3: TGCAGCGTTGTACGGGACACCAACTCTGGAAACACCATATATTTT. Translation gives CSVVRDTNSGNTIYF.

CDR3 protein: CASSSPGQFSGYTF. CDR3 bases: TGCGCCAGCAGCTCTCCGGGACAGTTCTCTGGCTACACCTTC. The V call is TRBV5-1, the J call TRBJ1-2, with 7 positions matching TRBD1. Germline V gene sequence: CDR1 SGHRS, CDR2 YFSETQ. The CDR3 is 14 amino acids. Trimming at V came to 3 bases and at J to 7 bases, leaving 9 bases not matched to a gene.

This clone was found once. V is TRBV6-5 and J is TRBJ2-1; TRBD2 agrees at 7 bases. The junction had 6 bases not matched to a gene; V was cut back by 6 bases and J by 1 base. CDR1 is MNHEY and CDR2 is SVGAGI in the germline V gene. CDR3 length: 15 residues. The CDR3 sequence: CASRHGRGSYNEQFF. As DNA, the CDR3 is TGTGCCAGCAGACACGGGCGGGGGTCCTACAATGAGCAGTTCTTC.

The gene calls are TRBV25-1 and TRBJ2-7; D may match TRBD1 or TRBD2 (5 bases each). Germline CDR1 and CDR2: MGHDK and SYGVNS. The CDR3 runs 12 residues. V was shortened by 1 base and J by 11 bases, with 12 bases between the two germline ends. The DNA of the CDR3 is TGTGCCAGCAGTGAATCAGGCAGAGGGGAGTACTTC. This codes for CASSESGRGEYF.

V gene TRBV7-9 combines with J gene TRBJ1-2; a weak D match, TRBD1 (5 bases). Trimming shortened V by 6 bases and J by 3 bases, and 17 bases separated the two germline ends. The V gene's germline CDR1 is SEHNR and CDR2 FQNEAQ (reference sequence). This CDR3 region has 15 residues. The CDR3 bases are TGTGCCAGCAGTTCGACAGCAACGATCGACTATGGCTACACCTTC. The encoded protein is CASSSTATIDYGYTF.

This clone came up once. The chain joins TRBV15 to TRBJ2-7, with D unresolved. The V gene lost 0 bases and the J gene lost 5 bases, with 5 bases spanning the gap. The CDR3 is 12 residues long. Germline V gene sequence: CDR1 LNHNV, CDR2 YYDKDF (reference sequence). This CDR3 is CATSRDVNEQYF. CDR3 in DNA: TGTGCCACCAGCAGAGATGTAAACGAGCAGTACTTC.

This clone was found a few times. This chain links TRBV4-3 with TRBJ2-2; TRBD2 is a possible D gene (6 bases). The CDR3 covers 15 residues. Trimming cost V 4 bases and J 6 bases, with 15 bases left between them. The germline V gene encodes CDR1 LGHNA and CDR2 YSLEER. The CDR3 DNA reads TGCGCCAGCAGCCCCGCGGGGAGTAGGGCCGGGGAGCTGTTTTTT. It is translated as CASSPAGSRAGELFF.

V gene TRBV5-4 combines with J gene TRBJ1-6; D not resolved. Trimming removed 4 bases at V and 14 bases at J, with 25 bases between. The CDR3 has 16 residues. The V gene's germline CDR1 is SGHNT and CDR2 YYREEE (reference sequence). The CDR3 here is CASSAVRAGALRSLHF. For the CDR3, the DNA is TGTGCCAGCAGCGCTGTTAGGGCAGGTGCTCTTCGGTCCCTCCACTTT. The entire variable domain, with the rest obtained from reference TRBV5-4 and TRBJ1-6, is as follows: ETGVTQSPTHLIKTRGQQVTLRCSSQSGHNTVSWYQQALGQGPQFIFQYYREEENGRGNFPPRFSGLQFPNYSSELNVNALELDDSALYLCASSAVRAGALRSLHFGNGTRLTVT.

V is TRBV24-1 and J is TRBJ1-2; possible D gene TRBD1, 5 bases. The germline gives CDR1 KGHDR, CDR2 SFDVKD. Trimming cost V 3 bases and J 7 bases, with 14 bases left between them. The CDR3 is 14 amino acids. The CDR3 DNA reads as TGTGCCACCAGTGATCACAGGAAGATGGGTGGCTACACCTTC. Protein: CATSDHRKMGGYTF.

The count of this clone is one. The CDR3 loop is CASSEGGTGNGYTF. The CDR3 coding sequence is TGTGCCAGCAGTGAAGGAGGGACAGGGAACGGCTACACCTTC. This chain links TRBV25-1 with TRBJ1-2; 9 bases fit TRBD1. CDR1 and CDR2 from the germline V gene are MGHDK and SYGVNS. The CDR3 covers 14 residues. Germline trimming cut 2 bases from V and 8 bases from J; bases unmatched to any gene: 6.

V and J are TRBV3-1 (or the pseudogene TRBV3-2) and TRBJ1-3; D ambiguous. CDR3 length: 13 residues. CDR1 LGHDT and CDR2 YNNKEL come from the germline V gene (reference sequence). Trimming took off 6 bases at V and 1 base at J, with 7 bases between the two ends. CDR3 coding DNA: TGTGCCAGCAGTCCCGAGTCTGGAAACACCATATATTTT. This codes for CASSPESGNTIYF.

This sequence joins TRBV5-8 and TRBJ1-3; D possibly corresponds to TRBD1 (6 bases). Trimming took off 7 bases at V and 0 bases at J, with 14 bases between the two ends. Germline lookup yields CDR1 SGHTS and CDR2 YDEGEE. The CDR3 length is 15 residues. The CDR3 loop is CASDLGGLSGNTIYF. CDR3 coding DNA: TGTGCCAGCGACCTGGGGGGCCTCTCTGGAAACACCATATATTTT.

The CDR3 DNA reads TGTGCCAGCAGCTTAGTCCAAGGTCTCGGCACCATATATTTT. Its translation is CASSLVQGLGTIYF. V usage is TRBV7-9 and J usage is TRBJ1-3; D remains ambiguous. V shed 1 base and J shed 9 bases, with 13 bases lying between them. The germline gives CDR1 SEHNR, CDR2 FQNEAQ (reference sequence). The CDR3 length is 14 residues.

The chain has TRBV6-5 and TRBJ2-5; 7 nucleotides line up with TRBD1. Looked up from germline, CDR1 is MNHEY and CDR2 is SVGAGI. V shed 5 bases, J shed 4 bases, and the junction held 10 bases outside the gene matches. This CDR3 region has 15 residues. CDR3 nucleotides: TGTGCCAGCAGTCCTGTGACAGGGCACGGAGAGACCCAGTACTTC. It encodes CASSPVTGHGETQYF.

The J gene is TRBJ1-5, the V gene TRBV7-9, with D unclear. This CDR3 has 12 residues. The germline V gene has CDR1 SEHNR and CDR2 FQNEAQ (reference sequence). The germline V and J ends were trimmed by 1 base and 7 bases, with 5 bases remaining between them. CDR3 protein: CASSLEGQPQHF. In nucleotides, the CDR3 is TGTGCCAGCAGCTTAGAAGGGCAGCCCCAGCATTTT.

This clone has only one observation. The CDR3 is CATSRGNLAGVTETQYF. The CDR3 DNA reads as TGTGCCACCAGTCGGGGGAATCTAGCGGGAGTTACGGAGACCCAGTACTTC. The chain combines TRBV24-1 with TRBJ2-5; TRBD2 matches 10 bases. This CDR3 comprises 17 residues. Germline CDR1 and CDR2: KGHDR and SFDVKD. The junction had 14 bases not matched to a gene; V was cut back by 6 bases and J by 5 bases.

The rearrangement uses TRBV28 and TRBJ2-7, with D perhaps being TRBD1 or TRBD2 (5 bases each). V was clipped by 8 bases and J by 5 bases, with 16 bases between them. Germline assignment: CDR1 MDHEN and CDR2 SYDVKM. CDR3 length: 13 residues. This CDR3 reads CASGLSGLDEQYF. In nucleotides, the CDR3 is TGTGCCAGCGGACTCTCAGGGCTCGACGAGCAGTACTTC.

The chain carries TRBV5-6 and TRBJ1-5; the D gene is possibly TRBD1 (6 bases). From germline, CDR1 is SGHDT and CDR2 YYEEEE. This CDR3 is 14 amino acids long. V was shortened by 1 base and J by 7 bases, with 12 bases between the two germline ends. CDR3 sequence (DNA): TGTGCCAGCAGCTTGACAGGGTCTGACCAGCCCCAGCATTTT. It yields the protein CASSLTGSDQPQHF.

The rearrangement links TRBV18 to TRBJ1-3; possibly TRBD1 for D (5 bases). There are 17 residues in the CDR3. V was clipped by 4 bases and J by 7 bases, with 23 bases between them. Germline assignment: CDR1 KGHSH and CDR2 LQKENI. In DNA, the CDR3 is TGTGCCAGCTCACAACCTCAGGGTCTGGGACTGAGGAACACCATATATTTT. Translating it yields CASSQPQGLGLRNTIYF.